The 15 T cell receptor beta chains below come from one sample, sequenced in a study of cytomegalovirus exposure and HLA in healthy donors (dated by TCRdb to 2016 to 2017). Library preparation used the immunoSEQ multiplex PCR assay. TCRdb stores this immuneACCESS table with in-frame sequences only. Part of the clones is absent; in the studies checked, under half of the shortfall reflects unresolved V genes, and no reason is known for the rest. Across this sample there are 95,000 to 150,000 clones, with 94% seen only once. The ten largest clones capture more than 0.9% of the sample. Sequencing used PBMCs. These TCRs come from a woman younger than 30 in good health and CMV-seronegative.

The chain couples TRBV11-3 to TRBJ2-3; 10 positions match TRBD2. The CDR3 extends over 17 amino acids. The V segment lost 6 bases and the J segment 8 bases; nucleotides outside the gene matches: 17. In germline, CDR1 is SGHNT, CDR2 YENEEA. The CDR3 sequence is CASSQYSGTSALFTQYF. CDR3 sequence (DNA): TGTGCCAGCAGTCAATATTCCGGGACTAGCGCCCTCTTTACGCAGTATTTT. The full variable domain, with the rest looked up from reference TRBV11-3 and TRBJ2-3, is EAGVVQSPRYKIIEKKQPVAFWCNPISGHNTLYWYLQNLGQGPELLIRYENEEAVDDSQLPKDRFSAERLKGVDSTLKIQPAELGDSAVYLCASSQYSGTSALFTQYFGPGTRLTVL.

V and J are TRBV21-1 and TRBJ2-1; TRBD1 is the table's D call and was not checked against the DNA. TRBV21-1 is termed a pseudogene. The CDR3 sequence is 13 residues long. The CDR3 sequence: CASSNCTGHEQFF. DNA of the CDR3: TGTGCCAGCAGCAACTGCACAGGGCATGAGCAGTTCTTC.

The chain combines TRBV15 with TRBJ1-5; D is undetermined. Trimming removed 5 bases from V and 11 bases from J, with 13 bases in between. Germline CDR1 LNHNV, CDR2 YYDKDF (reference sequence). The length of the CDR3 is 12 residues. CDR3 amino acids: CATSGGGSAQHF. The CDR3 bases are TGTGCCACCAGCGGAGGTGGTAGTGCCCAGCATTTT.

This chain uses TRBV11-1 with TRBJ2-2; 16 bases align to TRBD2. Unmatched junction bases numbered 6, after V lost 4 bases and J lost 4 bases. Germline V gene data show CDR1 as SGHAT and CDR2 as FQDESV (reference sequence). This CDR3 is built from 18 residues. The CDR3 sequence is CASSSGTSGRVGTGELFF. CDR3 DNA sequence: TGTGCCAGCAGCTCCGGGACTAGCGGGAGGGTCGGCACCGGGGAGCTGTTTTTT.

This chain connects TRBV6-6 to TRBJ1-5; D is perhaps TRBD1 (6 bases). CDR1 and CDR2 from the germline V gene are MNHNY and SVGAGI (reference sequence). The CDR3 runs 15 residues. V lost 0 bases to trimming and J lost 5 bases, with 11 bases between them. The CDR3, as DNA: TGTGCCAGCAGTTACTCCCCGGACAGTTATCAGCCCCAGCATTTT. Its translation is CASSYSPDSYQPQHF.

In DNA, the CDR3 is TGTGCCAGCAGTGCATTCACAGGGGCCACCGGGAATTCACCCCTCCACTTT. It encodes CASSAFTGATGNSPLHF. The genes are TRBV6-1 and TRBJ1-6, with TRBD1 identical over 7 bases. This CDR3 is built from 17 residues. Per germline, CDR1 MNHNS and CDR2 SASEGT. V shed 4 bases and J 7 bases; nucleotides not matched to a gene: 13.

This chain links TRBV21-1 with TRBJ2-1; TRBD2 was called by the table and not checked on the DNA. TRBV21-1 is tagged as a pseudogene. The length of the CDR3 is 22 residues. The CDR3 DNA sequence: TGTGCCAGCAGCAATATTTCTATTGGCGTTAAGAGAAGGAGACGACGCTACAATGAGCAGTTCTTC. This codes for CASSNISIGVKRRRRRYNEQFF.

Only a few counts were recorded for this clone. The V and J genes are TRBV4-1 and TRBJ1-4; no reliable D call. CDR1 MGHRA and CDR2 YSYEKL come from the germline V gene. Trimming took 7 bases from V and 0 from J, leaving 21 bases between them. This CDR3 spans 18 amino acids. This CDR3 is CASTSKTWNRTTNEKLFF. For the CDR3, the DNA is TGCGCCAGCACCTCCAAGACATGGAACCGAACAACTAATGAAAAACTGTTTTTT.

This chain links TRBV27 with TRBJ2-3; no clear D. Trimming stripped 7 bases from V and 1 base from J, with 12 bases between. Germline V gene sequence: CDR1 MNHEY, CDR2 SMNVEV (reference sequence). This CDR3 comprises 14 residues. DNA of the CDR3: TGTGCCAGCAACCCCGGGTTGGGCACAGATACGCAGTATTTT. As protein: CASNPGLGTDTQYF.

CDR3 DNA sequence: TGTGCCACCAGCAGTGAGGGCTCTGGGGCCAACGTCCTGACTTTC. It encodes CATSSEGSGANVLTF. The chain employs TRBV15 and TRBJ2-6, with TRBD2 as a possible D gene (5 bases). The CDR3 is made up of 15 amino acids. CDR1 LNHNV and CDR2 YYDKDF come from the germline V gene (reference sequence). The V end lost 3 bases, the J end lost 0 bases, and 6 bases lay between the germline ends.

The chain joins TRBV7-9 to TRBJ1-1; D not certain. Germline CDR1 reads SEHNR; CDR2 reads FQNEAQ (reference sequence). V dropped 7 bases and J dropped 5 bases, with 23 bases sitting between them. The CDR3 has 16 amino acids. The CDR3 DNA follows: TGTGCCAGCACTACCGACCCGGGTCGCCGGGATACTGAAGCTTTCTTT. Protein sequence: CASTTDPGRRDTEAFF.

This rearrangement joins TRBV6-5 to TRBJ1-6, with a weak D call TRBD1 (5 bases). Germline assignment: CDR1 MNHEY and CDR2 SVGAGI. This CDR3 is 14 amino acids long. Trimming took off 6 bases at V and 7 bases at J, with 13 bases between the two ends. The CDR3 spells CASRRGTENSPLHF. CDR3 coding DNA: TGTGCCAGCAGACGGGGGACGGAGAATTCACCCCTCCACTTT.

The chain uses TRBV12-5 and TRBJ2-1; the D is unclear. The CDR3 is 11 residues long. Germline assignment: CDR1 LGHNT and CDR2 FRNRAP. Trimming cost V 5 bases and J 4 bases, with 3 bases left between them. DNA of the CDR3: TGTGCTAGTGGTATATACAATGAGCAGTTCTTC. This gives the protein CASGIYNEQFF.

The V and J genes are TRBV6-6 and TRBJ1-1, with 7 bases aligning to TRBD1. CDR1 MNHNY and CDR2 SVGAGI come from the germline V gene (reference sequence). This CDR3 is built from 12 residues. The CDR3 protein is CASLAGGTEAFF. The CDR3 DNA reads as TGTGCTTCACTTGCAGGGGGCACTGAAGCTTTCTTT.

This clone is a singleton in its sample. This chain links TRBV6-1 with TRBJ1-5, with a weak D call TRBD1 (5 bases). V lost 7 bases to trimming and J lost 0 bases, with 10 bases between them. This CDR3 is built from 14 residues. Looked up from germline, CDR1 is MNHNS and CDR2 is SASEGT. CDR3 protein: CASIQEYSNQPQHF. Here the CDR3 DNA reads TGTGCCAGCATACAGGAGTATAGCAATCAGCCCCAGCATTTT.